The present T cell receptor beta chain was sequenced within a study of T cell responses to AZD1222 COVID-19 vaccine (dated by TCRdb to the early 2020s). Looking at the study overall: TCR sequencing covered roughly 230 trial participants: 207 given two doses of AZD1222 and 26 given two doses of MenACWY control vaccine. Trial participants were enrolled into age subgroups of 18-55, 56-69 and 70-plus years, which contained approximately 150, 28 and 58 TCR-sequenced participants, respectively. General conclusions and limits of the study: In the small 56-69-year group, the increase in depth fell short of significance, most likely because of low power. After two AZD1222 doses, spike-specific TCR breadth and depth were significantly higher than at day 0 and than in MenACWY recipients. Reportedly, close to half of the unique spike-specific TCRs recognized epitopes lying outside the regions that are mutated in the B.1.351 and B.1.1.7 variants. No day 14 peak-response samples were available, so repertoires were characterized only after the peak T cell response. Most participants were white British and females outnumbered males, and the authors suggested that clonal diversity may have been underestimated. Conclusions about previously exposed vaccinees were limited because only five to seven AZD1222 recipients were SARS-CoV-2 seropositive at baseline. The vaccine-associated CD4 TCRs covered the entire spike protein, and the dominant responses fell in regions 160-218 and 743-854.

V loses 4 bases of germline sequence and J loses 10 bases, and the interval between the two ends is 14 bases. CDR1 and CDR2 (LGHDT, YNNKEL) derive from the germline V gene (reference sequence). Including the terminal cysteine and phenylalanine, the CDR3 comprises 14 residues. The DNA shown is the 42-base CDR3, in frame from base 1. Of note for this clone: The clone's antigen remains unknown. One base away there is no much larger clone; base qualities are not given.

The CDR3 regions of human TCRbeta chains were analyzed by immunosequencing. Regarding the original processing steps: TCRs in the repertoires were matched against a reference library of SARS-CoV-2-specific TCRs that had been generated with the MIRA antigen-specificity platform. Breadth was defined as the fraction of unique TCRs that were SARS-CoV-2-associated, and depth was defined as the fraction of total T cells that were SARS-CoV-2-associated. Each spike-specific TCR was assigned to its reactive spike region and to a CD4 or CD8 class using the MIRA data. Log10-transformed breadth and depth values were compared by one-way ANOVA with Sidak's multiple comparisons tests. Not all clones reach the TCRdb copy of this immuneACCESS table, which keeps in-frame sequences only. Checked studies attribute under half of the gap to unresolved V genes and leave the rest unexplained. The V and J calls and the clone size are those of that table, but D and trimming were determined from the DNA. A total of 130,000 or so clones appear in this sample, 92% of them only once. Approximately 3.7% of the sample comes from the top ten.

The meaning of the sample's time point label: about 28 days (+/-7) after the second vaccine dose. Because spike-specific TCR depth and breadth did not differ between the two schedules, AZD1222 recipients who got a second dose at roughly 4 weeks were pooled with those who got a second dose at roughly 12 weeks. Vaccinee samples came from UK trials COV001 and COV002, including a single-blind randomized controlled phase 2/3 trial of AZD1222 (ChAdOx1 nCoV-19) in healthy adults. For TCRbeta chain sequencing, PBMC samples from trial participants were taken at day 0 and at day 28 after the second dose. The V gene is TRBV3-1 (or the pseudogene TRBV3-2) and the J gene is TRBJ1-6, and possibly TRBD1, on 5 matching bases. This sequence was found in an adult who received the AZD1222 COVID-19 vaccine. Source: peripheral blood, taken 28 days after the second AZD1222 dose. The nucleotide sequence is given as TGTGCCAGCAGCCGGGGGGGAAGGGGATCACCCCTCCACTTT. Its coded protein is CASSRGGRGSPLHF.